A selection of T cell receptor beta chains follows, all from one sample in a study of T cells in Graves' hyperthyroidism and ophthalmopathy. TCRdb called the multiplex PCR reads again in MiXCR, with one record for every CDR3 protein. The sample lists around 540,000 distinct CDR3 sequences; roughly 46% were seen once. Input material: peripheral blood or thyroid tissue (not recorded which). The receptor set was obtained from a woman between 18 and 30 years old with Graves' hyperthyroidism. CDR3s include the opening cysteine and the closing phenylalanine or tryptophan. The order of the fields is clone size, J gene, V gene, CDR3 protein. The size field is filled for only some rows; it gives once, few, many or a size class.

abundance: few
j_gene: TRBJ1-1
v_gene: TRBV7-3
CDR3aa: CASSLIGPGGNTEAFF

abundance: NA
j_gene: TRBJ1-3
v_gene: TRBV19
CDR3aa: CATTRTPGGNTIYF

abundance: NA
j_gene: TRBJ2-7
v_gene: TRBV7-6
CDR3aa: CASRRAGETDTQYF

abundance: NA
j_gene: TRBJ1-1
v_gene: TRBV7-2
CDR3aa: CASSPVEGAINTEAFF

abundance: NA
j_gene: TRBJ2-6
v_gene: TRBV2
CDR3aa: CASNTGGSGANVLTF

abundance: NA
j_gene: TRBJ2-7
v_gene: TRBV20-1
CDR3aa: CSAPSGASYEQYF

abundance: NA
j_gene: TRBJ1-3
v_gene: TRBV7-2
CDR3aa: CASSLITGPGNTIYF

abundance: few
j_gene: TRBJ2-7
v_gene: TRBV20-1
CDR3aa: CSARVPSGYEQYF

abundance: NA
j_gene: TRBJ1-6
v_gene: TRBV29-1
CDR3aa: CTLDRGPYSPLHF

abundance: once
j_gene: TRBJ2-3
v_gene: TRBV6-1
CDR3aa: CASRRGDNPTTDTQYF

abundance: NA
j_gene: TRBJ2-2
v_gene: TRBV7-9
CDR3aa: CASSLTSGIYTGELFF